The clone carrying this TCR beta chain appeared once. It was version v3.0 of the immunoSEQ assay that was run at survey level. The assay was immunoSEQ multiplex PCR, and TCRdb's table has in-frame clones only and misses some. Found here are some 22,000 clones, 83% of them singletons; the top ten hold less than 25%. This sample stems from a study of long-term antiretroviral therapy in people with HIV. This receptor was taken from a man in his fifties with HIV. Source: unsorted PBMCs, taken 0.4 years after starting antiretroviral therapy.

CDR3 nucleotides: TGTGCCAGCAGCTCCTATCAGGAAAACACCGGGGAGCTGTTTTTT. Translated: CASSSYQENTGELFF. The chain couples TRBV11-3 to TRBJ2-2, with unresolved D. V lost 4 bases, J lost 2 bases, and 11 bases lay in between. The CDR3 extends over 15 amino acids. CDR1 and CDR2 (germline): SGHNT, YENEEA.